These 9 T cell receptor beta chains were all obtained from the same sample, sequenced in a study of PD-L1 blockade in urothelial cancer. Sequencing used immunoSEQ multiplex PCR; TCRdb keeps in-frame clones, though not all of them. This table has some 84,000 clones, roughly 87% appearing once. The sequencing here drew on PBMCs, taken around atezolizumab (anti-PD-L1) treatment. These receptors all stem from a woman in her seventies with urothelial cancer.

The V and J genes are TRBV6-1 and TRBJ2-4; perhaps TRBD1 as D (5 bases). Germline V gene sequence: CDR1 MNHNS, CDR2 SASEGT. V was clipped by 4 bases and J by 8 bases, with 15 bases between them. The CDR3 covers 14 residues. The CDR3: CASSVERQGDIQYF. CDR3 in DNA: TGTGCCAGCAGTGTTGAACGGCAAGGGGACATTCAGTACTTC.

The V call is TRBV7-8, the J call TRBJ1-2; TRBD1 aligns across 8 bases. The V segment lost 1 base and the J segment 4 bases; nucleotides outside the gene matches: 2. CDR1 and CDR2 from the germline V gene are SGHVS and FQNEAQ. The CDR3 has 14 residues. The CDR3 loop reads CASSLVQGAYGYTF. The CDR3 bases are TGTGCCAGCAGCTTAGTTCAGGGGGCCTATGGCTACACCTTC. Full variable domain (rest looked up from reference TRBV7-8 and TRBJ1-2): GAGVSQSPRYKVAKRGQDVALRCDPISGHVSLFWYQQALGQGPEFLTYFQNEAQLDKSGLPSDRFFAERPEGSVSTLKIQRTQQEDSAVYLCASSLVQGAYGYTFGSGTRLTVV.

The rearrangement links TRBV7-9 to TRBJ1-5; a weak D match, TRBD1 (6 bases). The CDR3 has 17 amino acids. V lost 6 bases and J lost 0, with 18 bases in between. Looked up from germline, CDR1 is SEHNR and CDR2 is FQNEAQ (reference sequence). This CDR3 reads CASSPGGGAISNQPQHF. In DNA form, the CDR3 reads TGTGCCAGCAGTCCGGGAGGGGGGGCGATTAGCAATCAGCCCCAGCATTTT. Combining the CDR3 with reference TRBV7-9 and TRBJ1-5 gives the whole variable domain DTGVSQNPRHKITKRGQNVTFRCDPISEHNRLYWYRQTLGQGPEFLTYFQNEAQLEKSRLLSDRFSAERPKGSFSTLEIQRTEQGDSAMYLCASSPGGGAISNQPQHFGDGTRLSIL.

The CDR3: CASSMIGAGGANEQFF. For the CDR3, the DNA is TGTGCCAGTAGTATGATCGGGGCGGGAGGTGCCAATGAGCAGTTCTTC. The V call is TRBV19, the J call TRBJ2-1, with 8 positions matching TRBD2. This CDR3 contains 16 residues. Germline V lookup: CDR1 LNHDA, CDR2 SQIVND (reference sequence). Germline trimming cut 3 bases from V and 6 bases from J; bases unmatched to any gene: 10.

The rearrangement joins TRBV11-2 to TRBJ2-6; D call uncertain. Germline CDR1 SGHAT, CDR2 FQNNGV. V was shortened by 3 bases and J by 3 bases, with 6 bases between the two germline ends. This CDR3 is built from 14 residues. This CDR3 is CASSFGFGANVLTF. CDR3 coding DNA: TGTGCCAGCAGCTTCGGGTTTGGGGCCAACGTCCTGACTTTC.

The chain has TRBV4-1 and TRBJ2-7; no clear D gene. This CDR3 has 15 amino acids. The germline V gene has CDR1 MGHRA and CDR2 YSYEKL. Trimming left V 0 bases short and J 3 bases short, with 12 bases between. The CDR3: CASSQDQASIYEQYF. CDR3 in DNA: TGCGCCAGCAGCCAAGACCAGGCCAGCATCTACGAGCAGTACTTC.

This clone has a single count. The V call is TRBV5-6, the J call TRBJ2-7; TRBD1 matches 7 bases. The germline gives CDR1 SGHDT, CDR2 YYEEEE. Losses at the gene ends were 1 base for V and 3 bases for J; bases not matched to a gene: 4. This CDR3 contains 14 residues. CDR3 residues: CASSLWGTVYEQYF. The CDR3 DNA reads as TGTGCCAGCAGCTTGTGGGGGACAGTCTACGAGCAGTACTTC. Together with reference TRBV5-6 and TRBJ2-7, the CDR3 gives the full variable domain: DAGVTQSPTHLIKTRGQQVTLRCSPKSGHDTVSWYQQALGQGPQFIFQYYEEEERQRGNFPDRFSGHQFPNYSSELNVNALLLGDSALYLCASSLWGTVYEQYFGPGTRLTVT.

This sequence joins TRBV4-1 and TRBJ1-2, with D maybe TRBD1 (5 bases). The CDR3 length is 14 residues. Trimming took 0 bases from V and 5 from J, leaving 10 bases between them. In germline, CDR1 is MGHRA, CDR2 YSYEKL. The CDR3 nucleotides read TGCGCCAGCAGCCAAGATCTCTGGACATATGGCTACACCTTC. This codes for CASSQDLWTYGYTF.

The V and J genes are TRBV7-9 and TRBJ2-1; TRBD2 aligns across 7 bases. This CDR3 is 15 amino acids long. CDR1 is SEHNR and CDR2 is FQNEAQ in the germline V gene (reference sequence). J lost 3 bases, V lost 5 bases, and 7 bases had no gene match. In DNA, the CDR3 is TGTGCCAGCAGCCTCGGGCTAGCGGACTACAATGAGCAGTTCTTC. Its translation is CASSLGLADYNEQFF.